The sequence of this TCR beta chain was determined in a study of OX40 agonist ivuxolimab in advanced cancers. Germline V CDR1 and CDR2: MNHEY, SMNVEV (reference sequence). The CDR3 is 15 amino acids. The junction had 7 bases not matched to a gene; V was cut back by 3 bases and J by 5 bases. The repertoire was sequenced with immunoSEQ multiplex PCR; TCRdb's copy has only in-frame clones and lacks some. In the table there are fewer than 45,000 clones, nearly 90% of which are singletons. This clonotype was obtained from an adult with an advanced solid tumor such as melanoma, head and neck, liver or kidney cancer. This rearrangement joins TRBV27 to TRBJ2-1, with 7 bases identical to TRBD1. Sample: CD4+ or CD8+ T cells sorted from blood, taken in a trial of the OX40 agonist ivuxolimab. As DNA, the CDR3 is TGTGCCAGCAGTTTGCGACAGGGCCTGGACAATGAGCAGTTCTTC. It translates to CASSLRQGLDNEQFF.